This TCR beta chain appears in the sequencing data of a study of blood T cell repertoires in COVID-19. Study overall: Acute and convalescent COVID-19 samples came from the United States, Italy and Spain. In each case, the material was cDNA or gDNA derived from T cells, B-cell-depleted T cells, or PBMCs.

Authors' data handling: Amplification of reference gene primers provided the estimated nucleated cell counts. Repertoires were generated with immunoSEQ multiplex PCR, while TCRdb's copy carries only in-frame clones and drops some. Clonal size and the V and J genes are those of that table, whereas D and trimming came from the DNA. Of 25,000 to 35,000 clones detected, 84% appear once; the ten largest clones hold approximately 42%. Material: peripheral blood. This TCR was sampled from a woman aged 80 or over with acute or convalescent COVID-19.

CDR3 protein: CASSLAPGVGNQPQHF. The CDR3 DNA is TGTGCCAGCAGCTTGGCCCCGGGTGTGGGCAATCAGCCCCAGCATTTT. The chain uses TRBV5-5 and TRBJ1-5; D is unclear. V was shortened by 0 bases and J by 2 bases, with 12 bases between the two germline ends. Germline loops: CDR1 SGHKS, CDR2 YYEKEE (reference sequence). The CDR3 extends over 16 amino acids.